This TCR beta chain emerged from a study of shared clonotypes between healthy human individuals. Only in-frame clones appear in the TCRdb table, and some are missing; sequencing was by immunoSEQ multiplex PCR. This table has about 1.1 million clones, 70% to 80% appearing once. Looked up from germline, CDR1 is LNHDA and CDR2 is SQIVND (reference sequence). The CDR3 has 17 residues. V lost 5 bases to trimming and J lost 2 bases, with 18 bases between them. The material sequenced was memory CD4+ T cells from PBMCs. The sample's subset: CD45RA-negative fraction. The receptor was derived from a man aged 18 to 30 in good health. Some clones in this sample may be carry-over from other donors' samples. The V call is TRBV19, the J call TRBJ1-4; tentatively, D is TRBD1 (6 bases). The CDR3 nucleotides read TGTGCCAGTAGTGTTATATTCAGGACAGCGACTAATGAAAAACTGTTTTTT. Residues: CASSVIFRTATNEKLFF.